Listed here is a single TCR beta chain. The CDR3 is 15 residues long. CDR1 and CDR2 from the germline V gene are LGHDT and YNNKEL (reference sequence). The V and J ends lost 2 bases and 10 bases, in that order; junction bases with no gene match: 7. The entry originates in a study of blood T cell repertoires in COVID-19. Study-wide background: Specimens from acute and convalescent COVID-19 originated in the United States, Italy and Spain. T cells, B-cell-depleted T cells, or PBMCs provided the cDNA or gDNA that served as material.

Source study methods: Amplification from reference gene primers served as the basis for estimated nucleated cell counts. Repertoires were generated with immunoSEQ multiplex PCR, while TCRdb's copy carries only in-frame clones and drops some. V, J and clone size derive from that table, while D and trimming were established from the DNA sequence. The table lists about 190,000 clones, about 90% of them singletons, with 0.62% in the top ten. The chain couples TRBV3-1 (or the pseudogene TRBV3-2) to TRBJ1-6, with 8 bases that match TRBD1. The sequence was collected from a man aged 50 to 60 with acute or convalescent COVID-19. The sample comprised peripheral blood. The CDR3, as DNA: TGTGCCAGCAGCCAACAGGGGGCTGATTCATCACCCCTCCACTTT. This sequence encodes CASSQQGADSSPLHF.